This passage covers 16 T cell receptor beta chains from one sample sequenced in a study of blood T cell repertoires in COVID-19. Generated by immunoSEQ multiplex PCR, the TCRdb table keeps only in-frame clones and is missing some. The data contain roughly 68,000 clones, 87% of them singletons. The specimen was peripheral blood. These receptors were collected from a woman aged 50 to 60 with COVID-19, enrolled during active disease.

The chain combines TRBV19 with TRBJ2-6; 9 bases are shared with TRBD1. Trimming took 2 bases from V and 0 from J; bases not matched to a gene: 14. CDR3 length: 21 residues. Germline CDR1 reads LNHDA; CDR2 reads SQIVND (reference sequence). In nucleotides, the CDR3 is TGTGCCAGTAGTATATCCCTAGGGGGGACAGGGCCCTTCTCTGGGGCCAACGTCCTGACTTTC. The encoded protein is CASSISLGGTGPFSGANVLTF.

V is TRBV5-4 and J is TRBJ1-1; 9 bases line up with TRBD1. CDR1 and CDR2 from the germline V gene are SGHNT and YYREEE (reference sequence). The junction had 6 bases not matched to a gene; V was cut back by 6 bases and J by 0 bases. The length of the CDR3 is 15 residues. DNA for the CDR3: TGTGCCAGCAACAGACAGGGGGTGATGAACACTGAAGCTTTCTTT. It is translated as CASNRQGVMNTEAFF.

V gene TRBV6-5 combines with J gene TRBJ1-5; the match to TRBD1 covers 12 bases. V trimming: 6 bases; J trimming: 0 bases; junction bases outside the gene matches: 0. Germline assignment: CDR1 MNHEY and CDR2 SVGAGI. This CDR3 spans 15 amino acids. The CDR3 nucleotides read TGTGCCAGCAGGGGACAGGGGGCTAGCAATCAGCCCCAGCATTTT. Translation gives CASRGQGASNQPQHF.

CDR3 sequence (DNA): TGTGCCAGCAGCCCCCAGGGGGCGGAGACCCAGTACTTC. Translated: CASSPQGAETQYF. The V and J genes are TRBV2 and TRBJ2-5; 8 nucleotides line up with TRBD1. Germline assignment: CDR1 SNHLY and CDR2 FYNNEI. Unmatched junction bases numbered 5, after V lost 6 bases and J lost 5 bases. The CDR3 consists of 13 residues.

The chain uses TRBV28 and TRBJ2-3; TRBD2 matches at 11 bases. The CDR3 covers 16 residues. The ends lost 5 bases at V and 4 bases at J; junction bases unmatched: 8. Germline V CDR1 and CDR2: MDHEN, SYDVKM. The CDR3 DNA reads TGTGCCAGCAGTCTGCCACTAGCGGGAGAACCAGATACGCAGTATTTT. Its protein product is CASSLPLAGEPDTQYF.

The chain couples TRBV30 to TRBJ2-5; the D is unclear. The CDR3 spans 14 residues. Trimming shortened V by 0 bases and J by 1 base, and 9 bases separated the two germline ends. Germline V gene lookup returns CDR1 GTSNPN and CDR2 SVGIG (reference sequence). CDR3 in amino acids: CAWSVLRSQETQYF. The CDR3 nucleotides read TGTGCCTGGAGTGTACTGCGAAGCCAAGAGACCCAGTACTTC.

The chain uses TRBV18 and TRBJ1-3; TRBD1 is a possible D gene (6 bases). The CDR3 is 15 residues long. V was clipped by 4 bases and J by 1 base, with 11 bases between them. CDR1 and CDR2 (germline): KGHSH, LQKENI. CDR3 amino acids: CASSHGGASGNTIYF. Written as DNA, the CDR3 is TGTGCCAGCTCACACGGGGGGGCTTCTGGAAACACCATATATTTT.

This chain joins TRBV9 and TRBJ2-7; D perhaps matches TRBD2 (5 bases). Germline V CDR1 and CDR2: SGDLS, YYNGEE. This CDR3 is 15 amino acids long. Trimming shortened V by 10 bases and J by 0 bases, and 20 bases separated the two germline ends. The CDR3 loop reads CAALVPARVSYEQYF. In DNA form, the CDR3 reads TGTGCCGCCTTGGTACCAGCGAGGGTCTCCTACGAGCAGTACTTC. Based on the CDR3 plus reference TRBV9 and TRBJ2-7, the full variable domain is DSGVTQTPKHLITATGQRVTLRCSPRSGDLSVYWYQQSLDQGLQFLIQYYNGEERAKGNILERFSAQQFPDLHSELNLSSLELGDSALYFCAALVPARVSYEQYFGPGTRLTVT.

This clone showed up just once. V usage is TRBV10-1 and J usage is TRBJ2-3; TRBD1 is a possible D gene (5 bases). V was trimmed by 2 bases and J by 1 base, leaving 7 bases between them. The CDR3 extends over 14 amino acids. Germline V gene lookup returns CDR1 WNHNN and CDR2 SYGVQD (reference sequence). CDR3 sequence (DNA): TGCGCCAGCAGTGAGGGACACCGCACAGATACGCAGTATTTT. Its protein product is CASSEGHRTDTQYF.

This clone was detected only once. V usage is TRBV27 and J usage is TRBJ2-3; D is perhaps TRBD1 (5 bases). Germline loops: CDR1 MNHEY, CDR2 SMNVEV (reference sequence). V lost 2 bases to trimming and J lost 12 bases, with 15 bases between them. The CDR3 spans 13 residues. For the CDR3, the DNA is TGTGCCAGCAGTTTAAGGGGTTGGGGAAGTCAGTATTTT. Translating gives CASSLRGWGSQYF.

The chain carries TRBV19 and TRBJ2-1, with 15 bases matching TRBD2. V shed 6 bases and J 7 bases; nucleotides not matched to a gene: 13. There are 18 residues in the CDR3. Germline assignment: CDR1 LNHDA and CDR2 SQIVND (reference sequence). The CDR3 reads CASSPGLAGGPEGNEQFF. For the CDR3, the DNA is TGTGCCAGTAGCCCCGGACTAGCGGGAGGGCCCGAAGGGAATGAGCAGTTCTTC.

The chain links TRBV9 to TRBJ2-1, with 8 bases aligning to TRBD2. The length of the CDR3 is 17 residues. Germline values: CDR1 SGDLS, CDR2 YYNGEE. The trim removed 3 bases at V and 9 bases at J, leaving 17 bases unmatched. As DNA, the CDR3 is TGTGCCAGCAGCGCTTCAACTCGGGGGGGCGCCAGGGGTGAGCAGTTCTTC. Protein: CASSASTRGGARGEQFF.

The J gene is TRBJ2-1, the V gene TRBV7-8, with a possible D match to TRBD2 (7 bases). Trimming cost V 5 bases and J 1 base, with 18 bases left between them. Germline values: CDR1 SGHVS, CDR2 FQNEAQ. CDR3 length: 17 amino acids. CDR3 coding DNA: TGTGCCAGCAGCCCCGACGGGGGCGGGAGTTCCTACAATGAGCAGTTCTTC. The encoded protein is CASSPDGGGSSYNEQFF.

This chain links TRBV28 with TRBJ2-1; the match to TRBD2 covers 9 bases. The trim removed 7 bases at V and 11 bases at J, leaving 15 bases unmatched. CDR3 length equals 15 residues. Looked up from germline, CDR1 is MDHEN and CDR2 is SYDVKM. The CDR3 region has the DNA TGTGCCAGCACCCCGACGACTAGCGGTTTTTCGCAGCAGTTCTTC. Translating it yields CASTPTTSGFSQQFF.

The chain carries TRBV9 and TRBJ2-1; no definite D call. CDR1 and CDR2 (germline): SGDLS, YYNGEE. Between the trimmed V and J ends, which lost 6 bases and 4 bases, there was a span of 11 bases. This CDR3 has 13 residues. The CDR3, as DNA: TGTGCCAGCAACAGAGACGGTTACAATGAGCAGTTCTTC. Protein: CASNRDGYNEQFF.

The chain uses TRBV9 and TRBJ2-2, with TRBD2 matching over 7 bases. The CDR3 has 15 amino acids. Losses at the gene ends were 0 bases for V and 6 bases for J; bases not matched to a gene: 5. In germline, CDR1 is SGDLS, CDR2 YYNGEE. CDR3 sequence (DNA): TGTGCCAGCAGCGTAGGCGCGGGAGCGGCCGGGGAGCTGTTTTTT. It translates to CASSVGAGAAGELFF.